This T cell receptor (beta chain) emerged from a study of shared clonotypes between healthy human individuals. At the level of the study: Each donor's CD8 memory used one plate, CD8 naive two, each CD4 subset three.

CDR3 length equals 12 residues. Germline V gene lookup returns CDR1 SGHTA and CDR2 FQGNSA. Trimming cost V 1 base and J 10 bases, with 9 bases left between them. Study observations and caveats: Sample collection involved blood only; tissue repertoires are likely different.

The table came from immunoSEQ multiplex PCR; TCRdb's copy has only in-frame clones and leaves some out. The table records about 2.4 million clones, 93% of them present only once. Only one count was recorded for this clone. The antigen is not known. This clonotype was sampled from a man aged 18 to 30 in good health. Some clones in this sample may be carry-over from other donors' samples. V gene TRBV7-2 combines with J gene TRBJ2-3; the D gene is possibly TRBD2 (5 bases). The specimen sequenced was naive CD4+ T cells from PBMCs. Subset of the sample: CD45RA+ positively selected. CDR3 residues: CASSLVREPQYF. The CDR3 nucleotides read TGTGCCAGCAGCTTAGTTAGGGAGCCGCAGTATTTT.